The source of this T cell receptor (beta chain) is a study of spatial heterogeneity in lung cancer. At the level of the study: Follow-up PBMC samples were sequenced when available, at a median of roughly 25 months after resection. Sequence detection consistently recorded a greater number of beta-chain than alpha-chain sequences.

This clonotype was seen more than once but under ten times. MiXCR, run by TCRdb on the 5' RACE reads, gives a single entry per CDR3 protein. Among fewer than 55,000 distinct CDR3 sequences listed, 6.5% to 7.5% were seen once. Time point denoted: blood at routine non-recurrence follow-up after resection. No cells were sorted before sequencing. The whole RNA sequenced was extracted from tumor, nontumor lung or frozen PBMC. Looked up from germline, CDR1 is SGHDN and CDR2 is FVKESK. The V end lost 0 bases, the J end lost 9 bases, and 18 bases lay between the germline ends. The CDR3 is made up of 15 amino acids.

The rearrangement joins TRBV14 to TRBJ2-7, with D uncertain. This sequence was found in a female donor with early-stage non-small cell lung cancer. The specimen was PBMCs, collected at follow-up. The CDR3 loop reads CASSQDRFARLGQYF. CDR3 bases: TGTGCCAGCAGCCAAGATCGATTCGCTCGGCTAGGGCAGTACTTC.